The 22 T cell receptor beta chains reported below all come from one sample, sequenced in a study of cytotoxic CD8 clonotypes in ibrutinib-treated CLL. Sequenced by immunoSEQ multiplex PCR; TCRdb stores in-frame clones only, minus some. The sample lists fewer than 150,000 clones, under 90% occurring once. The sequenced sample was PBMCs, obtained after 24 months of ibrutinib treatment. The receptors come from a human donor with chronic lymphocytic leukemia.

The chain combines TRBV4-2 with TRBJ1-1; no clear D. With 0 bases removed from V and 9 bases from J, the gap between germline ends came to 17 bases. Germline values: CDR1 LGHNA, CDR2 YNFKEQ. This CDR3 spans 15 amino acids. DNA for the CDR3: TGTGCCAGCAGCCAAGATGAACGACGGCGGGTACAAGCTTTCTTT. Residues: CASSQDERRRVQAFF.

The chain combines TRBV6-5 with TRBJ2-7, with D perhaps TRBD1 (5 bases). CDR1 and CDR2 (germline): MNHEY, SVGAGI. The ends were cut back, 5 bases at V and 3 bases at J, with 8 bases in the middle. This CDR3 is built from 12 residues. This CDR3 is CASSNQGYEQYF. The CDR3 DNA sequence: TGTGCCAGCAGTAACCAGGGCTACGAGCAGTACTTC.

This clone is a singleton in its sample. The CDR3 sequence is CASRRTGTYEQYF. The CDR3 nucleotides read TGTGCCAGTAGGAGGACAGGGACCTACGAGCAGTACTTC. V and J are TRBV19 and TRBJ2-7; 8 nucleotides match TRBD1. Germline CDR1 LNHDA, CDR2 SQIVND (reference sequence). CDR3 length: 13 amino acids. V lost 6 bases, J lost 2 bases, and 3 bases stayed unmatched.

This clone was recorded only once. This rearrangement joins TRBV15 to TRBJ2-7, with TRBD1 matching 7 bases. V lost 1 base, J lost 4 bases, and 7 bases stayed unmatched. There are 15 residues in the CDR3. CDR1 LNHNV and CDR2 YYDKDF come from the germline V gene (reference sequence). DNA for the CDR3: TGTGCCACCAGCAGAGGACCCCCGGACAGGTACGAGCAGTACTTC. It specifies CATSRGPPDRYEQYF.

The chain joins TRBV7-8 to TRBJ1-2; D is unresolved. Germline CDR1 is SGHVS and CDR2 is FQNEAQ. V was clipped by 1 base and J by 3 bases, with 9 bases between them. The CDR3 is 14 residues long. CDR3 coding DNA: TGTGCCAGCAGCTTAGGTCGGAGGGACTATGGCTACACCTTC. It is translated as CASSLGRRDYGYTF.

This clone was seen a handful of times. CDR3 coding DNA: TGTGCCAGCAGCGCAACCGGGACAGGGGTTTCTGGCTACACCTTC. The encoded protein is CASSATGTGVSGYTF. The rearrangement uses TRBV11-2 and TRBJ1-2; TRBD1 agrees at 10 bases. Germline V gives CDR1 SGHAT, CDR2 FQNNGV. The CDR3 has 15 residues. Unmatched junction bases numbered 10, after V lost 5 bases and J lost 7 bases.

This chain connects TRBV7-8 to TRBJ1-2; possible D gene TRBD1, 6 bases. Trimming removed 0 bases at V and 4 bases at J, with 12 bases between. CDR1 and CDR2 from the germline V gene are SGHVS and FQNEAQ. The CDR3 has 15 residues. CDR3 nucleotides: TGTGCCAGCAGCTTAGCTGGGGGCGGGAGCTATGGCTACACCTTC. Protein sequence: CASSLAGGGSYGYTF.

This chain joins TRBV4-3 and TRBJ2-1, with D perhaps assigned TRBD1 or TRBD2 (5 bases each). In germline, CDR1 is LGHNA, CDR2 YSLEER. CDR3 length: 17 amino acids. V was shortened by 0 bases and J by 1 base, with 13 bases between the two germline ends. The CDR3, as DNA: TGCGCCAGCAGCCAAGATCGGAAGGGGAGATCCTACAATGAGCAGTTCTTC. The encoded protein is CASSQDRKGRSYNEQFF.

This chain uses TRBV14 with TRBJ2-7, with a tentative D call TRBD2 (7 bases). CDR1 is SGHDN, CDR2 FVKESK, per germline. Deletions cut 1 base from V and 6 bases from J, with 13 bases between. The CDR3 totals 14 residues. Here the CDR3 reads CASSQVRGAAEQYF. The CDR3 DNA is TGTGCCAGCAGCCAAGTCCGGGGGGCGGCCGAGCAGTACTTC.

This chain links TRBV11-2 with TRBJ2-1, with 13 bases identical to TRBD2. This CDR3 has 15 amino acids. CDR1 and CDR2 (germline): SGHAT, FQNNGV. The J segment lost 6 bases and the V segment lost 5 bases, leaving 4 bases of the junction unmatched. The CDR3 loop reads CASSPRLAGGNEQFF. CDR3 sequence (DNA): TGTGCCAGCAGCCCCAGACTAGCGGGGGGCAATGAGCAGTTCTTC. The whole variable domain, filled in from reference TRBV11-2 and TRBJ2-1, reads EAGVAQSPRYKIIEKRQSVAFWCNPISGHATLYWYQQILGQGPKLLIQFQNNGVVDDSQLPKDRFSAERLKGVDSTLKIQPAKLEDSAVYLCASSPRLAGGNEQFFGPGTRLTVL.

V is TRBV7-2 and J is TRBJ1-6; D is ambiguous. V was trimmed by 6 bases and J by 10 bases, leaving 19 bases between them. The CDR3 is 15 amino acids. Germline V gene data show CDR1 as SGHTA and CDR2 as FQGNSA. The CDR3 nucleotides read TGTGCCAGCAGTCCAGAGGCGGGCCGGGTATCACCCCTCCACTTT. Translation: CASSPEAGRVSPLHF. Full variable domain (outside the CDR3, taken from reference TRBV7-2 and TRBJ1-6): GAGVSQSPSNKVTEKGKDVELRCDPISGHTALYWYRQSLGQGLEFLIYFQGNSAPDKSGLPSDRFSAERTGGSVSTLTIQRTQQEDSAVYLCASSPEAGRVSPLHFGNGTRLTVT.

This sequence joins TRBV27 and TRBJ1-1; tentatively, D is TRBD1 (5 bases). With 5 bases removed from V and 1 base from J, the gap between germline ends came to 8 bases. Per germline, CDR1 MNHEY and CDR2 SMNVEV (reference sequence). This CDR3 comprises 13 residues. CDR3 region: CASSIRGNTEAFF. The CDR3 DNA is TGTGCCAGCAGTATAAGGGGGAACACTGAAGCTTTCTTT.

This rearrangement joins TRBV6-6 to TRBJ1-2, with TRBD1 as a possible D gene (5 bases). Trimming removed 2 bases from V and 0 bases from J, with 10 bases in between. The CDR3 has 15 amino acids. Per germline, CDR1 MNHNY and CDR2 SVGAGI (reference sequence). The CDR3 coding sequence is TGTGCCAGCAGTTACGGGACCGGAACTAACTATGGCTACACCTTC. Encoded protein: CASSYGTGTNYGYTF.

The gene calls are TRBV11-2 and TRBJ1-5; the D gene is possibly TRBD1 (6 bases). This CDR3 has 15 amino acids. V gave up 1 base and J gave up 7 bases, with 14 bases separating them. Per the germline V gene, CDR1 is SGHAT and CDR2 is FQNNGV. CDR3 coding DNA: TGTGCCAGCAGCTTAGGCGCAGGGGAGGACCAGCCCCAGCATTTT. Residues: CASSLGAGEDQPQHF.

CDR3 in amino acids: CASSLDDSTYGYTF. In nucleotides, the CDR3 is TGCGCCAGCAGCTTGGATGACAGTACCTATGGCTACACCTTC. The V gene is TRBV5-1, the J gene TRBJ1-2, with D maybe TRBD1 (5 bases). Per germline, CDR1 SGHRS and CDR2 YFSETQ. V lost 0 bases, J lost 4 bases, and 10 bases lay in between. The CDR3 is 14 residues long. Combining the CDR3 with reference TRBV5-1 and TRBJ1-2 gives the whole variable domain KAGVTQTPRYLIKTRGQQVTLSCSPISGHRSVSWYQQTPGQGLQFLFEYFSETQRNKGNFPGRFSGRQFSNSRSEMNVSTLELGDSALYLCASSLDDSTYGYTFGSGTRLTVV.

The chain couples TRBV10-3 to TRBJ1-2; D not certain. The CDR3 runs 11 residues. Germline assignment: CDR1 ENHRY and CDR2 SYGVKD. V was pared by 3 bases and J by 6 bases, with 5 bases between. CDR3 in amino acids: CAISDGDGYTF. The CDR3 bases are TGTGCCATCAGTGACGGAGATGGCTACACCTTC.

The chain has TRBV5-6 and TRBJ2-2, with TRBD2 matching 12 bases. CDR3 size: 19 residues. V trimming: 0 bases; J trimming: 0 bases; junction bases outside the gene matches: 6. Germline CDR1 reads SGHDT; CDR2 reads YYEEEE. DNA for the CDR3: TGTGCCAGCAGCTTGGCCACCCGGACTAGCGGGGCGAACACCGGGGAGCTGTTTTTT. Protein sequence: CASSLATRTSGANTGELFF.

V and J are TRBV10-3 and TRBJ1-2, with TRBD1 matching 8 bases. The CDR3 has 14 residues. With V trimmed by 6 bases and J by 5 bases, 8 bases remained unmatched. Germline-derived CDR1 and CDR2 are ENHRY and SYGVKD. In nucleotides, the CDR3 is TGTGCCATCAGAACCCAGGGGGCGCGGTATGGCTACACCTTC. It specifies CAIRTQGARYGYTF.

DNA of the CDR3: TGTGCCAGCTCACCCGGCAGGACAGGGGGGCGTATCAACAATGAGCAGTTCTTC. Its translation: CASSPGRTGGRINNEQFF. The genes are TRBV18 and TRBJ2-1; 10 nucleotides match TRBD1. The ends lost 3 bases at V and 5 bases at J; junction bases unmatched: 13. This CDR3 is 18 amino acids long. Looked up from germline, CDR1 is KGHSH and CDR2 is LQKENI.

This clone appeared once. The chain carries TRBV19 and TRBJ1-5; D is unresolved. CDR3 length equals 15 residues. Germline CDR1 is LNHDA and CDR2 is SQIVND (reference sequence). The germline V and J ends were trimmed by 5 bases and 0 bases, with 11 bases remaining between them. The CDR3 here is CASSAGSHSNQPQHF. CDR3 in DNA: TGTGCCAGTAGTGCCGGATCTCATAGCAATCAGCCCCAGCATTTT.

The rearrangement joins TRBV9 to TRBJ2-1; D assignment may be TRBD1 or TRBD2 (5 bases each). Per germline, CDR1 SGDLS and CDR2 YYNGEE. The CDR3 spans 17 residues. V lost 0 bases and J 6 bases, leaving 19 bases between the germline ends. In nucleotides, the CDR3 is TGTGCCAGCAGCGTAGCGATAGCCGGGGCTGCCAGCAATGAGCAGTTCTTC. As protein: CASSVAIAGAASNEQFF.

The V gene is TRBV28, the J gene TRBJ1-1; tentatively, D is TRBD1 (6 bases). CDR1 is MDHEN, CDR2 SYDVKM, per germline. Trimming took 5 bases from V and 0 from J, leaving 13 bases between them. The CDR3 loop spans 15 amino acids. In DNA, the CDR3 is TGTGCCAGCAGTGAAAACACAGGGTTGAACACTGAAGCTTTCTTT. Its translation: CASSENTGLNTEAFF.